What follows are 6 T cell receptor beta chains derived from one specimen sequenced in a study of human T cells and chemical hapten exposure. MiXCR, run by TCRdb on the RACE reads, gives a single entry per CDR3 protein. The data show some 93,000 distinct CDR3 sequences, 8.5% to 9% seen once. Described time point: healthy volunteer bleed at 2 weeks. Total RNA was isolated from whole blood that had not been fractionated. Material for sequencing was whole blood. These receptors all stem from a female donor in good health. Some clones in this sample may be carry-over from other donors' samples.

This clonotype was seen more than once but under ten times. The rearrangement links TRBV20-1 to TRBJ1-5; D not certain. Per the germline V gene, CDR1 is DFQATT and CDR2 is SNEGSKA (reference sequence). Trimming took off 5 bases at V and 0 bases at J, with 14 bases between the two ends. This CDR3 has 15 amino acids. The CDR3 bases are TGCAGTGCTTTAGACCTAAGGGATAGCAATCAGCCCCAGCATTTT. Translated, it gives CSALDLRDSNQPQHF.

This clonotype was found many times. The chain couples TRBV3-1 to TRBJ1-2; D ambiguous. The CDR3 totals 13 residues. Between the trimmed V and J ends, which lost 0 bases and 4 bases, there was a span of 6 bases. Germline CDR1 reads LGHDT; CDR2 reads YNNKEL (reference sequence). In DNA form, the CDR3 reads TGTGCCAGCAGCCAAGAGGGAGCCTATGGCTACACCTTC. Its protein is CASSQEGAYGYTF.

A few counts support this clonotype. Here the CDR3 DNA reads TGTGCCAGCAGTGCGACCGGGACTAGCTCGCCAGATACGCAGTATTTT. Amino acid sequence: CASSATGTSSPDTQYF. The rearrangement uses TRBV6-1 and TRBJ2-3; 9 positions agree with TRBD2. This CDR3 is built from 16 residues. The ends lost 4 bases at V and 4 bases at J; junction bases unmatched: 9. Germline V gene data show CDR1 as MNHNS and CDR2 as SASEGT.

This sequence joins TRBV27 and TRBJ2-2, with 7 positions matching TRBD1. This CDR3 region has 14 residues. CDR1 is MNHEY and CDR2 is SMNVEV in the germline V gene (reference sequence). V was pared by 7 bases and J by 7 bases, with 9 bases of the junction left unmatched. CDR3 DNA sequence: TGTGCCAGCACCCAGAGACAGGGCTACGGGGAGCTGTTTTTT. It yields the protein CASTQRQGYGELFF.

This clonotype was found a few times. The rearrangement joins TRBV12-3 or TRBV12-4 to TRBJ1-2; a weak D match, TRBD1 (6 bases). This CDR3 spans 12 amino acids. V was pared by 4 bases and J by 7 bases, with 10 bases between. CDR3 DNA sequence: TGTGCCAGCAGTTACAGGGATAGTGGCTACACCTTC. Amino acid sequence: CASSYRDSGYTF.

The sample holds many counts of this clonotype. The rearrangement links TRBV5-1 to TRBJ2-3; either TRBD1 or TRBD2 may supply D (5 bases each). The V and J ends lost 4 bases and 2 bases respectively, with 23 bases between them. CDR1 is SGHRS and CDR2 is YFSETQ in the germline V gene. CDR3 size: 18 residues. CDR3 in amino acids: CASSGVSGTFTNTDTQYF. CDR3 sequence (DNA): TGCGCCAGCAGCGGGGTTTCCGGGACGTTTACCAACACAGATACGCAGTATTTT. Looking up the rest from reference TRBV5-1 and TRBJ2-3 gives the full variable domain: KAGVTQTPRYLIKTRGQQVTLSCSPISGHRSVSWYQQTPGQGLQFLFEYFSETQRNKGNFPGRFSGRQFSNSRSEMNVSTLELGDSALYLCASSGVSGTFTNTDTQYFGPGTRLTVL.